The present T cell receptor (beta chain) was sequenced within a study of control samples from healthy donors and cancer patients. Assay used: immunoSEQ multiplex PCR; TCRdb lists only in-frame clones, some missing. The table shows some 410,000 clones, with 75% to 95% occurring only once. The CDR3 is 14 amino acids. Germline CDR1 MNHEY, CDR2 SVGAGI. The V and J ends lost 6 bases and 2 bases respectively, with 13 bases between them. The origin of this receptor is a man between 40 and 49 years old with head and neck cancer. Source material: PBMCs. J is TRBJ1-1 and V is TRBV6-5, with D uncertain. In DNA form, the CDR3 reads TGTGCCAGCAGCCAATCGAGGACCAACACTGAAGCTTTCTTT. The encoded protein is CASSQSRTNTEAFF.